Reported below is one T cell receptor beta chain. Antigen specificity is unknown. The sample originates from a study of T cell responses to AZD1222 COVID-19 vaccine. General study results and limits: The donor cohort was predominantly white British with a female majority, and clonal diversity may have been underestimated.

Germline CDR1 is LNHDA and CDR2 is SQIVND (reference sequence). V was pared by 8 bases and J by 1 base, with 14 bases between. This CDR3 is 14 amino acids long. Using immunoSEQ multiplex PCR, the repertoire was profiled, and TCRdb retains in-frame clones only, with some absent. The sample holds around 160,000 clones, around 90% seen once. The receptor was derived from an adult who received the AZD1222 COVID-19 vaccine. The sample was peripheral blood, taken 28 days after the second AZD1222 dose. The chain couples TRBV19 to TRBJ1-1, with D possibly matching TRBD1 (5 bases). The CDR3: CASDTGLRNTEAFF. The CDR3 DNA is TGTGCCAGTGATACGGGACTGAGGAACACTGAAGCTTTCTTT.